This T cell receptor beta chain is from a study of T-cell reconstitution after alpha-beta-depleted transplantation in children. This CDR3 region has 17 residues. Trimming at V came to 4 bases and at J to 2 bases, leaving 13 bases not matched to a gene. Germline V CDR1 and CDR2: LGHDT, YNNKEL (reference sequence). The TCRbeta library was prepared with unique molecular identifiers. TCRdb re-analysed the PCR reads in MiXCR, keeping a single row per CDR3 protein. The data contain 250,000 to 300,000 distinct CDR3 sequences, approximately 9.6% of them singletons. This clonotype was observed a few times. This TCR was recovered from a human donor who donated a stem cell graft to a child with SCID. Here the sequenced sample was PBMCs from the stem cell graft donor, taken from the stem cell graft. The gene calls are TRBV3-1 and TRBJ1-2; 7 bases fit TRBD1. The CDR3 sequence: CASSPTPGTVRNYGYTF. The CDR3 region has the DNA TGTGCCAGCAGCCCAACGCCCGGGACAGTAAGGAACTATGGCTACACCTTC.